This T cell receptor beta chain was observed in a study of identical twins. Study-level results: Beta clonotypes that were abundant in cord blood contained fewer insertions, a pattern absent from memory repertoires.

CDR3 length equals 12 residues. Germline trimming cut 3 bases from V and 6 bases from J; bases unmatched to any gene: 2. Germline lookup yields CDR1 SQVTM and CDR2 ANQGSEA. This clonotype was recorded at least ten times. Antigen: not known. cDNA carried unique molecular identifiers, and a universal primer site was added by template switching. MiXCR was run by TCRdb on the 5' RACE reads, yielding one entry per CDR3 protein. The table includes under 300,000 distinct CDR3 sequences, 5.5% to 7.5% detected once. A further study also used this sample, focusing on T cells expressing NK-cell markers.

The chain recombines TRBV29-1 with TRBJ1-2, with TRBD1 identical over 9 bases. The receptor comes from a young woman in good health. Material for sequencing was CD8+ T cells sorted from blood. CDR3 sequence: CSVDTGGNGYTF. CDR3 in DNA: TGCAGCGTTGATACAGGGGGCAATGGCTACACCTTC.